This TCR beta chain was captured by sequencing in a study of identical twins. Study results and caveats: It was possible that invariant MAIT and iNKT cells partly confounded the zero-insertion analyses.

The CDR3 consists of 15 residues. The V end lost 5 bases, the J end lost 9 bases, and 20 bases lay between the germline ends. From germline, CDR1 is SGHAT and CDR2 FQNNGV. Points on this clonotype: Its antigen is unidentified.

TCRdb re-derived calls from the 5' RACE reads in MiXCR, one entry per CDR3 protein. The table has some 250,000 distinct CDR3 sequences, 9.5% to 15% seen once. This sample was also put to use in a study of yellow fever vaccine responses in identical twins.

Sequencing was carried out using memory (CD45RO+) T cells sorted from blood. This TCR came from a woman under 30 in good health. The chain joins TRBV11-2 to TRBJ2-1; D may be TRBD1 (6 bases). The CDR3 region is CASSTSQGTDGEQFF. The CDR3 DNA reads TGTGCCAGCAGCACCAGCCAGGGGACGGACGGTGAGCAGTTCTTC.